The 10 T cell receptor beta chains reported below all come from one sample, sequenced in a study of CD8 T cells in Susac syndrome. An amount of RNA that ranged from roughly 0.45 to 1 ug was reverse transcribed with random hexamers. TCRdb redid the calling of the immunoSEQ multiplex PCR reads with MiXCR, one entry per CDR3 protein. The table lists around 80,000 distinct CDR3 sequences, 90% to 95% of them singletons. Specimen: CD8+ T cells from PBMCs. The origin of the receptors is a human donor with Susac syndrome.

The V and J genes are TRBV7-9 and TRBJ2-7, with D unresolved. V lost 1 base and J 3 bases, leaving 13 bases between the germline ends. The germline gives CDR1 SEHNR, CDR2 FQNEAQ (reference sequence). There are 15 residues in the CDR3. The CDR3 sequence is CASSLDGNHRYEQYF. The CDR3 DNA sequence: TGTGCCAGCAGCTTAGATGGTAACCATCGCTACGAGCAGTACTTC.

CDR3 sequence reads: CASSPPYGANVLTF. CDR3 DNA sequence: TGTGCCAGCAGTCCCCCTTATGGGGCCAACGTCCTGACTTTC. This chain joins TRBV28 and TRBJ2-6; D remains unclear. Per the germline V gene, CDR1 is MDHEN and CDR2 is SYDVKM. V lost 5 bases, J lost 3 bases, and 8 bases lay in between. CDR3 length: 14 residues.

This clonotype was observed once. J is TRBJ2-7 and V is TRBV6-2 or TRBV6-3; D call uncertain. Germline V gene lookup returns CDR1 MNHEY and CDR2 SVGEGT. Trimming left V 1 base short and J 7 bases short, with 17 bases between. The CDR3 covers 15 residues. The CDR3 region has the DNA TGTGCCAGCAGTTACTTCGAAAGAGGCATTTTAGAGCAGTACTTC. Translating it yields CASSYFERGILEQYF.

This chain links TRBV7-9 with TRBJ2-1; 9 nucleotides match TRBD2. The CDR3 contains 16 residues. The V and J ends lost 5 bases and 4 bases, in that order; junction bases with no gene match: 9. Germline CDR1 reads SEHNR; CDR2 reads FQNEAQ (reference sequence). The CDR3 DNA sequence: TGTGCCAGCAGCCAAATAGCGGGAGCCGGGTACAATGAGCAGTTCTTC. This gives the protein CASSQIAGAGYNEQFF.

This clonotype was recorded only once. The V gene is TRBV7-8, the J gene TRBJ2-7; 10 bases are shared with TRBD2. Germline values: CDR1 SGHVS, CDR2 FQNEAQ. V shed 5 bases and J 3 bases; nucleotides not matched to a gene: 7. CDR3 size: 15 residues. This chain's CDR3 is CASSVSGTSVYEQYF. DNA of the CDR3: TGTGCCAGCAGCGTTTCCGGGACTAGCGTCTACGAGCAGTACTTC.

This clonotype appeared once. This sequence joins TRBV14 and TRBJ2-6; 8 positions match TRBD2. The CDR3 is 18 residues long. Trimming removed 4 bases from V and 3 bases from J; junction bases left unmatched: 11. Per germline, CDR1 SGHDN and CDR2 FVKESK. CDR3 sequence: CASSRNTAGAGGANVLTF. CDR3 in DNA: TGTGCCAGCAGCCGCAACACAGCGGGAGCAGGTGGGGCCAACGTCCTGACTTTC.

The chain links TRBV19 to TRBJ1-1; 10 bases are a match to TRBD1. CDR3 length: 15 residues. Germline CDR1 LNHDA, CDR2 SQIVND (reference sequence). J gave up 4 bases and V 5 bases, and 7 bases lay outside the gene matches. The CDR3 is CASSLGQGSLTEAFF. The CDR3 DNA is TGTGCCAGTAGTTTGGGACAGGGGAGCCTCACTGAAGCTTTCTTT. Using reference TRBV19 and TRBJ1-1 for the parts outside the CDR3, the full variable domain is DGGITQSPKYLFRKEGQNVTLSCEQNLNHDAMYWYRQDPGQGLRLIYYSQIVNDFQKGDIAEGYSVSREKKESFPLTVTSAQKNPTAFYLCASSLGQGSLTEAFFGQGTRLTVV.

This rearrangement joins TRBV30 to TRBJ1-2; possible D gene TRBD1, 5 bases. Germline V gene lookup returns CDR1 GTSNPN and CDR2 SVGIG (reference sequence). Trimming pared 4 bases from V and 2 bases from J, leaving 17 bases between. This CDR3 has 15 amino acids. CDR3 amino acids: CAWNLRGGLNYGYTF. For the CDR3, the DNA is TGTGCCTGGAACCTAAGGGGCGGGTTAAACTATGGCTACACCTTC. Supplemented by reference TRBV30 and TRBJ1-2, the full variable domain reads SQTIHQWPATLVQPVGSPLSLECTVEGTSNPNLYWYRQAAGRGLQLLFYSVGIGQISSEVPQNLSASRPQDRQFILSSKKLLLSDSGFYLCAWNLRGGLNYGYTFGSGTRLTVV.

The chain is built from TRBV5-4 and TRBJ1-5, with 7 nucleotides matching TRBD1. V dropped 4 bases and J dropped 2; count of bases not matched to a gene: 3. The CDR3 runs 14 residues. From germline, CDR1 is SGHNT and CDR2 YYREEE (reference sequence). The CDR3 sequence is CASSQGQGNQPQHF. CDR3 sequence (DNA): TGTGCCAGCAGCCAAGGACAGGGCAATCAGCCCCAGCATTTT.

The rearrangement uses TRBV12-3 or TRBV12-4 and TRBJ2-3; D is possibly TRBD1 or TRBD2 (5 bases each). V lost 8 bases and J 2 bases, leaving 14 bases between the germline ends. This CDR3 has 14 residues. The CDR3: CASRRTRDTDTQYF. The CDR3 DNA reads TGTGCCAGCCGACGGACACGGGACACAGATACGCAGTATTTT.